The next 11 T cell receptor beta chains were all read from a single sample in a study of control samples from healthy donors and cancer patients (dated by TCRdb to the early 2020s). The receptor library was made with the immunoSEQ multiplex PCR assay. The source is immuneACCESS, and TCRdb retained only in-frame sequences with V and J called. Part of the clones is not carried over; for the studies checked, unresolved V genes explain less than half of this, and the remainder is unexplained. Present in this sample are about 130,000 clones, about 95% of which were seen just once. The biggest ten clones account for less than 4% of the sample. The sample was blood. All receptors derive from a man younger than 45 in good health.

V gene TRBV7-2 combines with J gene TRBJ1-4; D is possibly TRBD1 (5 bases). Trimming removed 2 bases at V and 7 bases at J, with 11 bases between. Germline CDR1 is SGHTA and CDR2 is FQGNSA. The CDR3 spans 14 residues. This CDR3 reads CASSLTRVGEKLFF. Here the CDR3 DNA reads TGTGCCAGCAGCTTAACCAGGGTTGGTGAAAAACTGTTTTTT.

This chain uses TRBV5-4 with TRBJ2-2; 10 bases line up with TRBD2. In germline, CDR1 is SGHNT, CDR2 YYREEE (reference sequence). The CDR3 loop spans 15 amino acids. With 0 bases clipped from V and 4 bases from J, the junction kept 0 bases outside the gene matches. The chain's CDR3 is CASSLERGGTGELFF. The CDR3 DNA follows: TGTGCCAGCAGCTTGGAGCGGGGGGGCACCGGGGAGCTGTTTTTT.

V gene TRBV23-1 combines with J gene TRBJ2-7; D remains ambiguous. TRBV23-1 is an open reading frame, and its role is uncertain. V was clipped by 3 bases and J by 0 bases, with 6 bases between them. The CDR3 runs to 13 residues. DNA for the CDR3: TGCGCCAGCAGTCAGGGTGACTCCTACGAGCAGTACTTC. It yields the protein CASSQGDSYEQYF.

This chain connects TRBV2 to TRBJ1-5; D unclear. Germline loops: CDR1 SNHLY, CDR2 FYNNEI. The length of the CDR3 is 15 residues. V gave up 3 bases and J gave up 6 bases, with 15 bases separating them. The CDR3 DNA sequence: TGTGCCAGCAGTGAGGCAGGCTCGCGCGGTCAGCCCCAGCATTTT. Protein product: CASSEAGSRGQPQHF.

The V and J genes are TRBV4-1 and TRBJ2-3; TRBD2 aligns across 11 bases. V gave up 0 bases and J gave up 3 bases; unmatched junction bases: 5. Germline V gene lookup returns CDR1 MGHRA and CDR2 YSYEKL. This CDR3 spans 17 amino acids. Written as DNA, the CDR3 is TGCGCCAGCAGCCAAGATGAGCCTAGCGGGGGGACAGATACGCAGTATTTT. Amino acids: CASSQDEPSGGTDTQYF.

The chain recombines TRBV7-2 with TRBJ1-2; D remains ambiguous. The CDR3 has 14 amino acids. CDR1 SGHTA and CDR2 FQGNSA come from the germline V gene. V was cut by 1 base and J by 5 bases, with 11 bases left in between. CDR3 residues: CASSLGPDLYGYTF. The CDR3 DNA reads TGTGCCAGCAGCTTAGGTCCGGACCTTTATGGCTACACCTTC.

The chain recombines TRBV19 with TRBJ1-5, with D maybe TRBD1 (5 bases). The CDR3 is 18 residues long. CDR1 LNHDA and CDR2 SQIVND come from the germline V gene (reference sequence). V shed 8 bases and J shed 7 bases, with 30 bases lying between them. Here the CDR3 reads CASDSPYDTFSRGQPQHF. Written as DNA, the CDR3 is TGTGCCAGTGATTCTCCGTACGACACGTTTTCCCGGGGGCAGCCCCAGCATTTT.

Here the CDR3 DNA reads TGTTCAGGGTTTAGGAACACTGAAGCTTTCTTT. Translating gives CSGFRNTEAFF. V gene TRBV30 combines with J gene TRBJ1-1, with D possibly matching TRBD1 (5 bases). The CDR3 has 11 residues. Germline values: CDR1 GTSNPN, CDR2 SVGIG (reference sequence).

The chain has TRBV27 and TRBJ2-7; D remains unclear. The V end lost 4 bases, the J end lost 2 bases, and 0 bases lay between the germline ends. The CDR3 is made up of 10 amino acids. Germline V CDR1 and CDR2: MNHEY, SMNVEV (reference sequence). The chain's CDR3 is CASSSYEQYF. The DNA for the CDR3 is TGTGCCAGCAGTTCCTACGAGCAGTACTTC.

The chain carries TRBV24-1 and TRBJ1-4; D not certain. Per germline, CDR1 KGHDR and CDR2 SFDVKD. V was pared by 11 bases and J by 0 bases, with 12 bases between. The CDR3 contains 14 residues. The CDR3 nucleotides read TGTGCCAGGAGACCCGGTGCAACTAATGAAAAACTGTTTTTT. Protein sequence: CARRPGATNEKLFF.

This clone was detected once. V and J are TRBV2 and TRBJ2-7; D is possibly TRBD1 or TRBD2 (5 bases each). Trimming shortened V by 8 bases and J by 3 bases, and 20 bases separated the two germline ends. The CDR3 runs 15 residues. CDR1 and CDR2 (germline): SNHLY, FYNNEI. CDR3 residues: CASRGSAQGRYEQYF. CDR3 DNA sequence: TGTGCCAGCCGCGGTTCAGCGCAGGGACGCTACGAGCAGTACTTC.